This T cell receptor (beta chain) was sequenced for a study of T cells in tuberculosis. Measured with immunoSEQ multiplex PCR; TCRdb has only the in-frame clones, and not every one. The sample contains more than 30,000 clones, around 94% of which appear only once. Study-wide points: The TCR-beta difference was not significant; alpha differences partly reflected length.

CDR1 is SGHDN and CDR2 is FVKESK in the germline V gene. With 5 bases clipped from V and 8 bases from J, the junction kept 4 bases outside the gene matches. This CDR3 spans 13 amino acids. Remarks on this clone: Its antigen is still unknown.

The TCR was taken from a donor aged 10 to 29 with latent tuberculosis or without tuberculosis infection. Material for sequencing was PBMCs. The chain is built from TRBV14 and TRBJ1-2; TRBD1 matches at 11 bases. The CDR3 DNA is TGTGCCAGCAGCGAGGGACAGGGGGTCGGCTACACCTTC. Protein sequence: CASSEGQGVGYTF.